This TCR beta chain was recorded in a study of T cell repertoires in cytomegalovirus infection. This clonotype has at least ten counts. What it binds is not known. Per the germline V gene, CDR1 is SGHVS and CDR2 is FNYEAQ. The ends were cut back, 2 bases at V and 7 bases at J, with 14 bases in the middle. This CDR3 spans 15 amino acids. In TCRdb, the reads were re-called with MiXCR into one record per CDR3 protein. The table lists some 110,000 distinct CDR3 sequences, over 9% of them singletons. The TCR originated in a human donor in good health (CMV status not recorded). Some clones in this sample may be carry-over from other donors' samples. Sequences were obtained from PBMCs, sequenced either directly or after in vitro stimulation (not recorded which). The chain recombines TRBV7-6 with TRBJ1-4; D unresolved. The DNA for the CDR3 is TGTGCCAGCAGCTTATATACGGAGCCCGGTGAAAAACTGTTTTTT. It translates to CASSLYTEPGEKLFF. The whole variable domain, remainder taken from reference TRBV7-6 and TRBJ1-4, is GAGVSQSPRYKVTKRGQDVALRCDPISGHVSLYWYRQALGQGPEFLTYFNYEAQQDKSGLPNDRFSAERPEGSISTLTIQRTEQRDSAMYRCASSLYTEPGEKLFFGSGTQLSVL.